The clone carrying this TCR beta chain has only one observation. This entry comes from a study of blood T cells in healthy people across ages. Primed by a sample-barcoded 5' primer and a J-beta primer mix, a second PCR proceeded for 7 to 11 cycles. MiXCR was run by TCRdb on the 5' RACE reads, yielding one entry per CDR3 protein. The sample comprises 750,000 to 950,000 distinct CDR3 sequences, about 53% of which are singletons, and 40% to 50% rests with the top ten. The CDR3 contains 13 residues. Germline V gives CDR1 SNHLY, CDR2 FYNNEI. The TCR originated in a man older than 75 in good health. This chain uses TRBV2 with TRBJ2-5; no clear D gene. The end of the DNA aligns better with TRBJ2-7, so the J call may be wrong. The sequenced material came from blood. CDR3 protein: CASTFHPIYEQYF. CDR3 DNA sequence: TGTGCCAGCACGTTCCACCCTATTTACGAGCAGTACTTC.